This is a list of T cell receptor beta chains from one sample in a study of CD8 T cells in ankylosing spondylitis. TCRdb called the 5' RACE reads again in MiXCR, with one record for every CDR3 protein. Altogether approximately 440,000 distinct CDR3 sequences are present, about a sixth being singletons, with the ten largest covering over 0.9%. The material sequenced was blood, either unsorted or a sorted T cell fraction (not recorded which). These receptors all stem from a male donor with ankylosing spondylitis. The CDR3 runs from the conserved cysteine through the conserved F or W. A D gene is named only where the DNA matches it firmly. A row's size may be missing; if present it is once, few, many or a size class.

TRBJ1-2	TRBV7-9	-	few	CASSLQDYGYTF	TGTGCCAGCAGCTTACAGGACTATGGCTACACCTTC
TRBJ1-1	TRBV5-4	-	-	CASILIKGGNTEAFF	TGTGCCAGCATCTTGATCAAGGGGGGGAACACTGAAGCTTTCTTT
TRBJ1-5	TRBV6-1	-	-	CASSPERRFNQPQHF	TGTGCCAGCAGTCCCGAAAGACGGTTTAATCAGCCCCAGCATTTT
TRBJ2-1	TRBV13	TRBD2	-	CASSPPGLAPYNEQFF	TGTGCCAGCAGCCCCCCGGGACTAGCGCCGTACAATGAGCAGTTCTTC
TRBJ2-3	TRBV20-1	TRBD2	-	CSVSGGPSDTQYF	TGCAGTGTTAGCGGGGGCCCCTCGGATACGCAGTATTTT
TRBJ2-1	TRBV2	TRBD2	few	CASRRLAASSYNEQFF	TGTGCCAGCAGACGACTAGCGGCGAGCTCCTATAATGAGCAGTTCTTC
TRBJ2-3	TRBV4-2	TRBD2	few	CASSQDRAGGGRTDTQYF	TGTGCCAGCAGCCAAGATCGGGCGGGGGGAGGACGCACAGATACGCAGTATTTT
TRBJ2-2	TRBV6-1	-	once	CASISSGLGGELFF	TGTGCCAGCATAAGTTCAGGGTTAGGGGGGGAGCTGTTTTTT
TRBJ1-5	TRBV20-1	-	few	CSARGDNNQPQHF	TGCAGTGCTAGAGGGGACAACAATCAGCCCCAGCATTTT
TRBJ2-7	TRBV20-1	TRBD2	many	CSAGTRTYEQYF	TGCAGTGCCGGGACTAGAACCTACGAGCAGTACTTC